This TCR beta chain was captured in a study of identifying expanded T cells in peripheral blood. Study observations and caveats: Roughly two-week clone count variance significantly increased as total template count grew.

To note about this clone: Its target is unknown.

Only in-frame clones appear in the TCRdb table, and some are missing; sequencing was by immunoSEQ multiplex PCR. Among roughly 100,000 clones listed, about 91% were seen once. This receptor was obtained from a person aged 18 to 69 in good health. Sequences were obtained from blood.

The CDR3 here is CAISGVGTNYGYTF. The CDR3 nucleotides read TGTGCCATCAGTGGTGTAGGGACAAACTATGGCTACACCTTC. The J gene is TRBJ1-2, the V gene TRBV10-3; possible D gene TRBD1, 6 bases. With 4 bases removed from V and 2 bases from J, the gap between germline ends came to 11 bases. CDR1 is ENHRY and CDR2 is SYGVKD in the germline V gene. The CDR3 sequence is 14 residues long.